This TCR beta chain was profiled in a study of blood T cell repertoires in COVID-19. Study summary: Whether acute or convalescent, the COVID-19 samples came from the United States, Italy and Spain. T cells, B-cell-depleted T cells, or PBMCs supplied cDNA or gDNA.

This clone was detected once. CDR1 and CDR2 from the germline V gene are SGHRS and YFSETQ. There are 20 residues in the CDR3. The V gene end was trimmed by 1 base and the J gene end by 0 bases; junction bases not matched to a gene: 12. In the original analysis: Estimation of nucleated cell counts was performed using reference gene primer amplification. The data were produced by immunoSEQ multiplex PCR, yet TCRdb's version contains in-frame clones alone and is incomplete. That table supplies the V and J calls and clone size; D and trimming were determined from the DNA. The profile shows under 85,000 clones, 80% to 90% of them singletons.

This TCR was recovered from an elderly man with active or convalescent COVID-19. The specimen was peripheral blood. This chain connects TRBV5-1 to TRBJ2-1; 11 bases are shared with TRBD2. The CDR3 nucleotides are TGCGCCAGCAGCTTGCGGTTAGCGGGGGGGGATTTGAGCTCCTACAATGAGCAGTTCTTC. Protein: CASSLRLAGGDLSSYNEQFF.